The clone carrying this T cell receptor beta chain was detected ten times or more. No antigen is known for it. As the template, RNA transcripts were used to amplify TCR beta CDR3 regions. First-round RT-PCR used HTBI primers; second-round multiplex PCR followed. TCRdb called the multiplex PCR reads again in MiXCR, with one record for every CDR3 protein. Of 650,000 to 900,000 distinct CDR3 sequences listed, around 40% are singletons. This sample is drawn from a study of Graves' ophthalmopathy and Graves' hyperthyroidism. Study-level information: Pretreatment peripheral blood was obtained at initial diagnosis.

PBMCs were density-gradient isolated from approximately 10 ml fresh blood. Study-wide points: Discriminating ophthalmopathy from stable hyperthyroidism, a 13-signature model attained a sensitivity of under 90% and a specificity of about 81%.

Material for sequencing was peripheral blood. The source of this sequence is an adult man with Graves' ophthalmopathy.

Here the CDR3 DNA reads TGTGCCAGCAGCATCTCCGGGACTAGCGGCTCCTACGAGCAGTACTTC. This translates into CASSISGTSGSYEQYF. The rearrangement uses TRBV7-9 and TRBJ2-7, with TRBD2 identical over 11 bases. CDR3 length equals 16 residues. Trimming at V came to 5 bases and at J to 0 bases, leaving 6 bases not matched to a gene. Germline V lookup: CDR1 SEHNR, CDR2 FQNEAQ (reference sequence). The whole variable domain, remainder taken from reference TRBV7-9 and TRBJ2-7, is DTGVSQNPRHKITKRGQNVTFRCDPISEHNRLYWYRQTLGQGPEFLTYFQNEAQLEKSRLLSDRFSAERPKGSFSTLEIQRTEQGDSAMYLCASSISGTSGSYEQYFGPGTRLTVT.